This T cell receptor beta chain was identified during a study of regulatory T cells. Primers: 52 TRBV forward and 13 TRBJ reverse. Clones were read by immunoSEQ multiplex PCR, and TCRdb kept only the in-frame ones, dropping some. Here the sample spans roughly 30,000 clones, 85% to 95% being singletons. Study-wide points: In CD3G-deficient patients, conventional CD4+ T cells were enriched for hydrophobic CDR3 residues at positions 6 and 7.

Concerning this clone: What it recognizes is unknown.

This TCR came from a person under 35 with CD3G deficiency. The specimen sequenced was conventional CD4+ T cells sorted from blood.

The CDR3 bases are TGTGCCAGCAGTTCAACCGGGACAGGGACCGGGGAGCTGTTTTTT. It codes for CASSSTGTGTGELFF. The rearrangement joins TRBV28 to TRBJ2-2, with 9 positions matching TRBD1. Trimming removed 4 bases from V and 5 bases from J; junction bases left unmatched: 5. Germline-derived CDR1 and CDR2 are MDHEN and SYDVKM. The CDR3 is 15 residues long.